One T cell receptor beta chain is described in this entry. The antigen is unknown. The data originate from a study of T cell responses to AZD1222 COVID-19 vaccine. The assay was immunoSEQ multiplex PCR, and TCRdb's table has in-frame clones only and misses some. The table shows 190,000 or so clones, with more than 75% occurring only once. CDR1 and CDR2 from the germline V gene are SEHNR and FQNEAQ (reference sequence). The CDR3 extends over 16 amino acids. Trimming removed 5 bases from V and 2 bases from J, with 17 bases in between. Study results and limitations: Across the whole spike, CD4 TCRs peaked at regions 160-218 and 743-854. Repertoire sampling happened only post peak T cell response. The donor group comprised mostly white British people and more females; the analysis possibly underestimated clonal diversity.

The chain links TRBV7-9 to TRBJ2-3; TRBD1 is a possible D gene (6 bases). This material consisted of peripheral blood, taken 28 days after the second AZD1222 dose. The source of this sequence is an adult who received the AZD1222 COVID-19 vaccine. This CDR3 reads CASSIRDIYPTDTQYF. The CDR3 coding sequence is TGTGCCAGCAGCATCCGGGACATATACCCCACAGATACGCAGTATTTT.